This is a list of T cell receptor beta chains from one sample in a study of OX40 agonist ivuxolimab in advanced cancers. Assay: immunoSEQ multiplex PCR; the TCRdb copy retains only in-frame clones and omits some. The sample lists 70,000 or so clones, approximately 86% occurring once. Sequences were derived from CD4+ or CD8+ T cells sorted from blood, sampled in a trial of the OX40 agonist ivuxolimab. These receptors originate from an adult with an advanced solid tumor such as melanoma, head and neck, liver or kidney cancer. CDR3s include the opening cysteine and the closing phenylalanine or tryptophan. Fields, in order: D gene, clone size, J gene, V gene, CDR3 DNA, CDR3 protein. D genes are given only for firm matches. Some rows have no size entry. The others give once, few or many, or a class for an expanded clone.

>NA|NA|TRBJ1-1|TRBV10-2
TGCGCCTCCCACCCCAATATTGGGGTAAACACTGAAGCTTTCTTT
CASHPNIGVNTEAFF
>TRBD1|NA|TRBJ1-3|TRBV9
TGTGCCAGCAGCGAGACAGGGGGGCCCTCTGGAAACACCATATATTTT
CASSETGGPSGNTIYF
>NA|NA|TRBJ1-2|TRBV5-8
TGTGCCAGCATCTATGGACAGACCTATGGCTACACCTTC
CASIYGQTYGYTF
>NA|once|TRBJ2-2|TRBV19
TGTGCCAGTAGTAAGGGGCAGAACACCGGGGAGCTGTTTTTT
CASSKGQNTGELFF
>NA|NA|TRBJ1-5|TRBV19
TGTGCCAGTAGTCCCCTGGAGAATCAGCCCCAGCATTTT
CASSPLENQPQHF
>NA|NA|TRBJ2-7|TRBV18
TGTGCCAGCTCCCAACAGGGGGGGGAGTACGAGCAGTACTTC
CASSQQGGEYEQYF
>NA|NA|TRBJ1-2|TRBV7-2
TGTGCCAGCAGCCCGGGGGAGTATGGCTACACCTTC
CASSPGEYGYTF
>NA|once|TRBJ2-3|TRBV15
TGTGCCACCAGCAGAGATCCGATCCGGGATACGCAGTATTTT
CATSRDPIRDTQYF
>NA|once|TRBJ2-7|TRBV6-5
TGTGCCAGCAGTTTCCAATCAGACAGGTCCGGGGAGCAGTACTTC
CASSFQSDRSGEQYF
>NA|NA|TRBJ2-1|TRBV27
TGTGCCAGCAGTCCGGGACGGCAGATGGGCTCCTACAATGAGCAGTTCTTC
CASSPGRQMGSYNEQFF
>NA|NA|TRBJ2-5|TRBV30
TGTGCCTGGAGTGGAAAGGAGACCCAGTACTTC
CAWSGKETQYF
>NA|NA|TRBJ1-1|TRBV14
TGTGCCAGCAGCGGACAGTTGAACACTGAAGCTTTCTTT
CASSGQLNTEAFF
>TRBD2|NA|TRBJ2-2|TRBV4-1
TGCGCCAGCAGCCAATTTCCTAGCGGGAGAGCGAACACCGGGGAGCTGTTTTTT
CASSQFPSGRANTGELFF
>TRBD1|NA|TRBJ1-5|TRBV19
TGTGCCACCAGTCGGACAGGGGACTATAGCAATCAGCCCCAGCATTTT
CATSRTGDYSNQPQHF
>TRBD1|once|TRBJ1-5|TRBV28
TGTGCCAGCAGCCGAGAAACCGGACAGGGGTTTGGGAGCAATCAGCCCCAGCATTTT
CASSRETGQGFGSNQPQHF
>TRBD1|NA|TRBJ1-5|TRBV7-8
TGTGCCAGCAGCTCTCCGGACAGGGACAATCAGCCCCAGCATTTT
CASSSPDRDNQPQHF
>NA|NA|TRBJ1-6|TRBV2
TGTGCCAGCACAATGCGGACAGAAAATTCACCCCTCCACTTT
CASTMRTENSPLHF
>NA|NA|TRBJ1-3|TRBV28
TGTGCCAGCAGTCCGTCAACAGGGTTCGGAAACACCATATATTTT
CASSPSTGFGNTIYF
>NA|NA|TRBJ2-1|TRBV6-6
TGTGCCACGGATGGGACAAGTAATGAGCAGTTCTTC
CATDGTSNEQFF
>NA|NA|TRBJ1-1|TRBV6-5
TGTGCCAGCACCGAACTTCTGGAAGCTTTCTTT
CASTELLEAFF
>TRBD2|NA|TRBJ2-7|TRBV10-3
TGTGCCATCAGTGCCGGGACTAGCGGAAGTTACGAGCAGTACTTC
CAISAGTSGSYEQYF
>TRBD2|NA|TRBJ2-2|TRBV27
TGTGCCAGCAGTTTTAGTAGGGAGGGCACCGGGGAGCTGTTTTTT
CASSFSREGTGELFF
>NA|NA|TRBJ1-4|TRBV7-9
TGTGCCAGCAGCTTAGCAGCCACTAATGAAAAACTGTTTTTT
CASSLAATNEKLFF
>NA|NA|TRBJ2-7|TRBV5-1
TGCGCCAGCAGCCCAGAGCCCATCCAAGGCAACGAGCAGTACTTC
CASSPEPIQGNEQYF
>NA|NA|TRBJ1-4|TRBV28
TGTGCCAGCAGCTTAGGGGGGCCCGGACCCTGGGGGTTGTTTTTT
CASSLGGPGPWGLFF
>TRBD1|NA|TRBJ1-6|TRBV7-2
TGTGCCAGCAGCCCCAGGGGACAGGGAGCGAACTCACCCCTCCACTTT
CASSPRGQGANSPLHF
>NA|NA|TRBJ2-6|TRBV19
TGTGCCAGTACCCAAGACCGAGCCTCTGGGGCCAACGTCCTGACTTTC
CASTQDRASGANVLTF
>NA|NA|TRBJ2-6|TRBV7-8
TGTGCCAGCAGCTACGAAACCGGCCTAATAAGGGCCAACGTCCTGACTTTC
CASSYETGLIRANVLTF
>NA|NA|TRBJ2-5|TRBV6-5
TGTGCCAGCAGTTGGCGGGGACAGAGACAAGAGACCCAGTACTTC
CASSWRGQRQETQYF
>TRBD1|few|TRBJ1-5|TRBV7-9
TGTGCCAGCAGCTTGACGGGGACAGGTCAGCCCCAGCATTTT
CASSLTGTGQPQHF
>NA|NA|TRBJ2-7|TRBV5-1
TGCGCCAGCAGCGGGCAGGGCCAAGGATACGAGCAGTACTTC
CASSGQGQGYEQYF
>NA|NA|TRBJ2-5|TRBV7-9
TGTGCCAGCAGCTTAGCGTTCCCCCTTCAAGAGACCCAGTACTTC
CASSLAFPLQETQYF
>TRBD1|NA|TRBJ1-5|TRBV6-5
TGTGCCAGCAGACCCGACAGGGGCGGAGTGCCCCAGCATTTT
CASRPDRGGVPQHF
>TRBD2|NA|TRBJ2-2|TRBV4-3
TGCGCCAGCAGTCGGAGCGGGGGGGCCGACACCGGGGAGCTGTTTTTT
CASSRSGGADTGELFF
>TRBD2|NA|TRBJ2-1|TRBV14
TGTGCCAGCAGCCAGGGGCTCGGGACTAGCGTTCGGAATGAGCAGTTCTTC
CASSQGLGTSVRNEQFF
>NA|NA|TRBJ2-3|TRBV30
TGTGCCTGGTCCGGCGGATTCACAGATACGCAGTATTTT
CAWSGGFTDTQYF
>TRBD1|NA|TRBJ2-2|TRBV28
TGTGCCAGCAGTACCGGTGAGAGGGGGCAGGCCGGGGAGCTGTTTTTT
CASSTGERGQAGELFF
>NA|NA|TRBJ2-2|TRBV28
TGTGCCAGCTTGGGGACCGGGGAGCTGTTTTTT
CASLGTGELFF
>NA|few|TRBJ2-2|TRBV4-3
TGCGCCAGCAGCCAAGATCGGGGCTTCACCGGGGAGCTGTTTTTT
CASSQDRGFTGELFF
>NA|NA|TRBJ2-1|TRBV5-6
TGTGCCAGCAGCTTAATGGGGGACTCCTACAATGAGCAGTTCTTC
CASSLMGDSYNEQFF